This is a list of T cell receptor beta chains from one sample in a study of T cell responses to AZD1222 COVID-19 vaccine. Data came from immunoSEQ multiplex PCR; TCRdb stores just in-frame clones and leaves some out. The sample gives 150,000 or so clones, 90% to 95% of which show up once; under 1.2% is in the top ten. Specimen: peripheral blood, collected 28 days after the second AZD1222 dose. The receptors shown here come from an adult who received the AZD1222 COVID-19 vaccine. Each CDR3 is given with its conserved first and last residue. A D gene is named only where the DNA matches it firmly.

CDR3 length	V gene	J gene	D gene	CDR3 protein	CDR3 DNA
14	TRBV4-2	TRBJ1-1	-	CASSQGAGNTEAFF	TGTGCCAGCAGCCAAGGTGCAGGGAACACTGAAGCTTTCTTT
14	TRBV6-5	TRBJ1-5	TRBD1	CASSPDRYNQPQHF	TGTGCCAGCAGTCCGGACAGGTACAATCAGCCCCAGCATTTT
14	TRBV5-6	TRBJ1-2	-	CASSPWTINYGYTF	TGTGCCAGCAGCCCGTGGACAATTAACTATGGCTACACCTTC
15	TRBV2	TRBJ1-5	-	CASSEGDGSNQPQHF	TGTGCCAGCAGTGAAGGGGACGGGAGCAATCAGCCCCAGCATTTT
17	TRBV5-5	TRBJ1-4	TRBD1	CASSLDRGLDTNEKLFF	TGTGCCAGCAGCCTTGACAGGGGGCTAGATACTAATGAAAAACTGTTTTTT
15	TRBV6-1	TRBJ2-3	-	CASSEGREYTDTQYF	TGTGCCAGCAGTGAGGGCAGGGAATACACAGATACGCAGTATTTT
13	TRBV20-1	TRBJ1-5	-	CSASSGVGQPQHF	TGCAGTGCTAGTTCGGGGGTGGGGCAGCCCCAGCATTTT
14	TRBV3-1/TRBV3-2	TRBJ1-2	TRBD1	CASSQRGQAYGYTF	TGTGCCAGCAGCCAGAGGGGACAGGCTTATGGCTACACCTTC
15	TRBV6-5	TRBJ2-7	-	CASSYSGPGGHEQYF	TGTGCCAGCAGTTACTCGGGACCCGGGGGTCACGAGCAGTACTTC
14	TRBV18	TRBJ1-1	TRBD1	CASSPQGARAEAFF	TGTGCCAGCTCACCTCAGGGGGCGCGGGCTGAAGCTTTCTTT
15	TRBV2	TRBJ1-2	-	CASSETGVSNYGYTF	TGTGCCAGCAGTGAAACCGGAGTGTCTAACTATGGCTACACCTTC
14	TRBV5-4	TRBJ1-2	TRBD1	CASSFYSTGHGYTF	TGTGCCAGCAGCTTTTACTCGACAGGGCATGGCTACACCTTC
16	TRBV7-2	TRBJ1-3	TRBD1	CASSARTGFSGNTIYF	TGTGCCAGCAGTGCGAGGACAGGGTTCTCTGGAAACACCATATATTTT
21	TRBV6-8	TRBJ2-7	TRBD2	CASSSGTGTSGDIPGVSEQYF	TGTGCCAGCAGTTCCGGGACAGGGACTAGCGGGGATATCCCCGGTGTGAGTGAGCAGTACTTC
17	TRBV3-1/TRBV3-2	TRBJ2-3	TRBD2	CASSQELRRGATDTQYF	TGTGCCAGCAGCCAAGAGTTGAGGCGGGGGGCCACAGATACGCAGTATTTT